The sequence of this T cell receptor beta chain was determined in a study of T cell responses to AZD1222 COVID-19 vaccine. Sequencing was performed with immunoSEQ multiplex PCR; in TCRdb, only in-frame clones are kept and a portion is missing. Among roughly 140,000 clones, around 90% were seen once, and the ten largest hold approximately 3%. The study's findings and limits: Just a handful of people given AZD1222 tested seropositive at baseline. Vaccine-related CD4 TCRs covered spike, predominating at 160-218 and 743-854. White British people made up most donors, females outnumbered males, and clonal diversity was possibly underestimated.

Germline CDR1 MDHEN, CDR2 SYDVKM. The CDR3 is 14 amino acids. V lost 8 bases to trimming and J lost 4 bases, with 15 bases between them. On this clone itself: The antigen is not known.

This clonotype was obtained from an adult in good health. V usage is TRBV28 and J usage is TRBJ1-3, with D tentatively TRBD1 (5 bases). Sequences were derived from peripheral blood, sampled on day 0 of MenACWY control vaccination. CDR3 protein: CASRPGDRGNTIYF. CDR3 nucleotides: TGTGCCAGCCGGCCTGGGGACCGAGGAAACACCATATATTTT. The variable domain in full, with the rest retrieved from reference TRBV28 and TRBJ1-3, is DVKVTQSSRYLVKRTGEKVFLECVQDMDHENMFWYRQDPGLGLRLIYFSYDVKMKEKGDIPEGYSVSREKKERFSLILESASTNQTSMYLCASRPGDRGNTIYFGEGSWLTVV.